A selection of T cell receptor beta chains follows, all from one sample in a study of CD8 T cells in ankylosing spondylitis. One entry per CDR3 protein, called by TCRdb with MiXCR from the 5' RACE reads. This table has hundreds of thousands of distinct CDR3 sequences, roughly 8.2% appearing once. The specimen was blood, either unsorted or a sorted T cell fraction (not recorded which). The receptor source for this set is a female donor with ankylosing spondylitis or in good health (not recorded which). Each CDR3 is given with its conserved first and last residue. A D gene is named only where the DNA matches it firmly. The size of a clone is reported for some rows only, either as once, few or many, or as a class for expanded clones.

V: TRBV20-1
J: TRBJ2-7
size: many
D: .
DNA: TGCAGTGCTAGAGAACACCAGGGGTTTGCCCCCTACGAGCAGTACTTC
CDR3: CSAREHQGFAPYEQYF

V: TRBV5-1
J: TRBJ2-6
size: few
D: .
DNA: TGCGCCAGCAGCCGTTACTCTGGGGCCAACGTCCTGACTTTC
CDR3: CASSRYSGANVLTF

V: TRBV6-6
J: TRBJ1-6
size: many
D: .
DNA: TGTGCCAGCAGCTTCCAGGGGACCCTCCACTTT
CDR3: CASSFQGTLHF

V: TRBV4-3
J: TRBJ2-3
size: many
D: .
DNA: TGCGCCAGCAGCCAAGATACGGGGAAGATAATGAATACGCAGTATTTT
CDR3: CASSQDTGKIMNTQYF

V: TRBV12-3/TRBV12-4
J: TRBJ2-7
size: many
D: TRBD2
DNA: TGTGCCAGCAGTCCGCGGGGGATGTATAGTTACGAGCAGTACTTC
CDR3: CASSPRGMYSYEQYF

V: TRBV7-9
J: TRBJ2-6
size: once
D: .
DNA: TGTGCCAGCAGCTTAGATGGGGCCAACGTCCTGACTTTC
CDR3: CASSLDGANVLTF

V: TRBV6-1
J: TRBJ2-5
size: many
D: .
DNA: TGTGCCAGCAGTCCCCCCGAAGGGCGGGCCAAAGAGACCCAGTACTTC
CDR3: CASSPPEGRAKETQYF

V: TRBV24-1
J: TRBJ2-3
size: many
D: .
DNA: TGTGCCACCAGGGGAGCCGGCACAGATACGCAGTATTTT
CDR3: CATRGAGTDTQYF

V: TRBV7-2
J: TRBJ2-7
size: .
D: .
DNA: TGTGCCAGCAGCTTAGTAAAAACGAACTACGAGCAGTACTTC
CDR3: CASSLVKTNYEQYF

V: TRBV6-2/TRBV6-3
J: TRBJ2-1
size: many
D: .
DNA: TGTGCCAGCAGTTACTCAGACCGTCGAGCCTACAATGAGCAGTTCTTC
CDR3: CASSYSDRRAYNEQFF

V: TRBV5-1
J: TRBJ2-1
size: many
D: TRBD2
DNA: TGCGCCAGCAGCGAGCTAGCGGGAATGGATGAGCAGTTCTTC
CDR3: CASSELAGMDEQFF

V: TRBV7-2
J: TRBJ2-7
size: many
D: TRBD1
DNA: TGTGCCAGCAGCTTAGCCTCGACAGGGGGGGAGCAGTACTTC
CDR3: CASSLASTGGEQYF

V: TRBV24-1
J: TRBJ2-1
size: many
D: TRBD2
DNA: TGTGCCACCAGTGATCACTCCCGGCTAGCGGGAGGTATGGGGGGCAATGAGCAGTTCTTC
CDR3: CATSDHSRLAGGMGGNEQFF

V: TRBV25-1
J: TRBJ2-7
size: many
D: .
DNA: TGTGCCAGCAGGAAGGACAGTTCCTACGAGCAGTACTTC
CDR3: CASRKDSSYEQYF

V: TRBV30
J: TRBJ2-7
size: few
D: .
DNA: TGTGCCTGGAGTGCAGGCTACGAGCAGTACTTC
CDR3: CAWSAGYEQYF

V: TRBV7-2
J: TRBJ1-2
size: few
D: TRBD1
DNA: TGTGCCAGCAGCTTCTTTCAGGACAGGGAGAATGGCTACACCTTC
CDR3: CASSFFQDRENGYTF

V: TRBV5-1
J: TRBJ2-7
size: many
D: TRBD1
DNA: TGCGCCAGCAGCGTGCCAGGGGGCCGGAACGAGCAGTACTTC
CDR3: CASSVPGGRNEQYF

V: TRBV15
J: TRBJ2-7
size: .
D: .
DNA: TGTAATCTCTTGGGGAGGGGGATCGAGCAGTACTTC
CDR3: CNLLGRGIEQYF

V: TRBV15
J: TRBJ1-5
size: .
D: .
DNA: TGTGAGGTCTTGGGGGGCCACACTCATGATGCACTGTGTAGCAATCAGCCCCAGCATTTT
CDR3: CEVLGGHTHDALCSNQPQHF

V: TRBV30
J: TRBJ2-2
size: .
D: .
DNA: TGTGCCTGGAGGGCAGGGAACACCGGGGAGCTGTTTTTT
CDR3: CAWRAGNTGELFF

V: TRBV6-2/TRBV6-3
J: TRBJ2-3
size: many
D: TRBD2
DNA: TGTGCCAGCAGCCGGACCACTAGCGGGGCCACAGATACGCAGTATTTT
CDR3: CASSRTTSGATDTQYF

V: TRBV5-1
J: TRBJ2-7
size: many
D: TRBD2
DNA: TGCGCCAGCTCTCAGCGGGAGGGTCCCGAGCAGTACTTC
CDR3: CASSQREGPEQYF

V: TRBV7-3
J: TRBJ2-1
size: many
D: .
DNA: TGTGCCAGCAACCCGACCGGGGAAGACAATGAGCAGTTCTTC
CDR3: CASNPTGEDNEQFF

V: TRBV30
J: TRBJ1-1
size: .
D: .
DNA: TGTGCCTGGAACAAAGGGAGGCACACTGAAGCTTTCTTT
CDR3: CAWNKGRHTEAFF

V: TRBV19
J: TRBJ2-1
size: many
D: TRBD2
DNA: TGTGCCAGTAGTAGCGGGACTAGCGGAACCTACAATGAGCAGTTCTTC
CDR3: CASSSGTSGTYNEQFF

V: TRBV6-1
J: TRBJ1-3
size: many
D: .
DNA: TGTGCCAGCAGTATATCAGGGGATCACACCATATATTTT
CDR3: CASSISGDHTIYF

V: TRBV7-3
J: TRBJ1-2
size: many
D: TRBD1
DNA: TGTGCCAGCAGCAAAAAGGGACAGGGAGATGGCTACACCTTC
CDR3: CASSKKGQGDGYTF

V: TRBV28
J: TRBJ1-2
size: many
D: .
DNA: TGTGCCAGCAGTTCTCCAGGGAATAACTATGGCTACACCTTC
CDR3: CASSSPGNNYGYTF

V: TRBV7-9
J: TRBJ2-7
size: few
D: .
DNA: TGTGCCAGCAGCTTAGACGTAGGCGGAACCTACGAGCAGTACTTC
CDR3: CASSLDVGGTYEQYF

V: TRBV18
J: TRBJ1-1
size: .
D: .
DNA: TGTGCCAGCTCACCACCCCTCCAGAACACTGAAGCTTTCTTT
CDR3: CASSPPLQNTEAFF

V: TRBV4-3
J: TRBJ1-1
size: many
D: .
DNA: TGCGCCAGCAGCCGGGGCGACTCCGGGTTAGGGAACACTGAAGCTTTCTTT
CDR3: CASSRGDSGLGNTEAFF

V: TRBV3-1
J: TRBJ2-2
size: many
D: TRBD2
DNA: TGTGCCAGCAGCCAAGCCCTAGCGGCCAACACCGGGGAGCTGTTTTTT
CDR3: CASSQALAANTGELFF

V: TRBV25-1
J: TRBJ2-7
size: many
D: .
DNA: TGTGCCAGCAGTGAATCCAATACCGGGGACCTAACCTACGAGCAGTACTTC
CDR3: CASSESNTGDLTYEQYF

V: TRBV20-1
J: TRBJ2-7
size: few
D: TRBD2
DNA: TGCTGTGCTAGACAACTCCTAGCGGGAATAAACTACGAGCAGTACTTC
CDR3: CCARQLLAGINYEQYF

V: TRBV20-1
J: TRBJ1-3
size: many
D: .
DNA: TGCAGTGCCACCTCCAGGGGAAACACCATATATTTT
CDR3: CSATSRGNTIYF

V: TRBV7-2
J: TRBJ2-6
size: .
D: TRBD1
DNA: TGTGCCAGCAGCTTACTGACAGGGACAGGGGCCAACGTCCTGACTTTC
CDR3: CASSLLTGTGANVLTF

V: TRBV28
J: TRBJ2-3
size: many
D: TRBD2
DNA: TGTGCCAGCAGTCTGACTAGCGATAGCACAGATACGCAGTATTTT
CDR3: CASSLTSDSTDTQYF

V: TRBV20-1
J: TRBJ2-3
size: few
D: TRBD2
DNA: TGCTGTGCTAGGTCCCGGGAGGGTCTAGAGGGCACAGATACGCAGTATTTT
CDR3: CCARSREGLEGTDTQYF

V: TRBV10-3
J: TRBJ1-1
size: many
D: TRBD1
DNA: TGTGCCACCCGGACAGGGGAATTCACTGAAGCTTTCTTT
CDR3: CATRTGEFTEAFF

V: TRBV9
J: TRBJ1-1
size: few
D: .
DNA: TGTGCCAGCAGCGTAGCTCCCGGACAGGAAGCTTTCTTT
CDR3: CASSVAPGQEAFF

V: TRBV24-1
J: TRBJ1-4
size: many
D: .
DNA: TGTGCCACCCGGGTCCGGAATGAAAAACTGTTTTTT
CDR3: CATRVRNEKLFF

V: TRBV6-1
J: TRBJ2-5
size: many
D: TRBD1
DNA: TGTGCCAGCAGACACAGGGGGCTAGAGACCCAGTACTTC
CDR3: CASRHRGLETQYF

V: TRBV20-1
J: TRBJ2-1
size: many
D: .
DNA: TGCAGAGTTTGGAGGGGTCCTAATGAGCAGTTCTTC
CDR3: CRVWRGPNEQFF

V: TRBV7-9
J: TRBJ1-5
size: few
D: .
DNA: TGTGCCAGCAGCCCCGGCACCTCTAGCAATCAGCCCCAGCATTTT
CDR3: CASSPGTSSNQPQHF

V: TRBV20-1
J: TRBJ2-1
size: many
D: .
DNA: TGCAGTGCTAGAGACCGCGAAGGCAGGAGCATCGTGCAGTTCTTC
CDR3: CSARDREGRSIVQFF

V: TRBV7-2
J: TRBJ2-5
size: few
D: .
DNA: TGTGCCAGCAGCTTAGCCCCGCGGGCCCAGTACTTC
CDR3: CASSLAPRAQYF

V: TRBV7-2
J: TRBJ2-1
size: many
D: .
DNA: TGTGCCAGCAGCCCCTCACAGCTGCGGGAGCAGTTCTTC
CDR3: CASSPSQLREQFF

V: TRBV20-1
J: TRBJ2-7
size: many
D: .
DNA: TGCAGTGCTACTTCGAAAAGGAGCTCCTACGAGCAGTACTTC
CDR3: CSATSKRSSYEQYF

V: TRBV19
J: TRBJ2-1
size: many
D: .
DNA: TGTGCCAGTAGTATCGGTAGTGCCAACAATGAGCAGTTCTTC
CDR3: CASSIGSANNEQFF

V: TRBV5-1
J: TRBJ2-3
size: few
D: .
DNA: TGCGCCAGCTGGGACGTCGGGTCGGGTGGAGATACGCAGTATTTT
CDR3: CASWDVGSGGDTQYF

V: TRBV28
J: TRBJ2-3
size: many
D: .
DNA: TGTGCCAGCACCCCCTGGGGGATCGGAGATACGCAGTATTTT
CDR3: CASTPWGIGDTQYF

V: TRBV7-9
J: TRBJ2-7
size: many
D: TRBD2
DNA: TGTGCCAGCAGCCCGACTAGCGGGAGCTACGAGCAGTACTTC
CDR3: CASSPTSGSYEQYF

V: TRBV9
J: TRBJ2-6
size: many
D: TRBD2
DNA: TGTGCCAGCAGCGTTGGGGGGGATGGGGCCAACGTCCTGACTTTC
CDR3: CASSVGGDGANVLTF

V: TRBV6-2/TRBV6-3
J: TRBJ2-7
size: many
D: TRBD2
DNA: TGTGCCAGCAGTCGCAGCGGGAAAGGGTCCTACGAGCAGTACTTC
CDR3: CASSRSGKGSYEQYF

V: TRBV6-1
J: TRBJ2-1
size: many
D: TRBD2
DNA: TGTGCCAGCAGTCGCGGGACTAGCGGGACCAATGAGCAGTTCTTC
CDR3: CASSRGTSGTNEQFF

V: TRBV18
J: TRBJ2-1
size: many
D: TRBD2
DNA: TGTGCCAGCTCACTGGGACTAGCGGGAGGCTTCTCCTACAATGAGCAGTTCTTC
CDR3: CASSLGLAGGFSYNEQFF

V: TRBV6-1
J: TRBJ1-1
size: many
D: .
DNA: TGTGCCAGCAGTGAACGTTTTTTCGGACCCCTCTCTTTT
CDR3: CASSERFFGPLSF

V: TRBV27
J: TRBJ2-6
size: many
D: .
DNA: TGTGCCAGCAGTTTCGGAGGCCCCTCTGGGGCCAACGTCCTGACTTTC
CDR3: CASSFGGPSGANVLTF

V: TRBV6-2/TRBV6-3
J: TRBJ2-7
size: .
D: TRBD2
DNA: TGTGCCAGCAGTTCGGGACTAGCGGGAGTTTTGAAATCCTACGAGCAGTACTTC
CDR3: CASSSGLAGVLKSYEQYF

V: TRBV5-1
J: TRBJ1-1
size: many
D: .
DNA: TGCGCCAGCAAGGGGGAAACTGAAGCTTTCTTT
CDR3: CASKGETEAFF